These 27 T cell receptor beta chains originate from one sample sequenced in a study of blood T cell repertoires in COVID-19 (dated by TCRdb to about 2020). Library method: the immunoSEQ multiplex PCR assay. TCRdb limited this immuneACCESS table to in-frame rearrangements with V and J called. A share of clones is missing; checked studies link under half to unresolved V genes, and the rest is unexplained. For this sample the table gives 55,000 to 70,000 clones, of which approximately 86% were detected only once. The ten largest account for roughly 7.7% of the sample. The material sequenced was peripheral blood. The receptors stem from a woman between 65 and 79 years old with active COVID-19.

The count of this clone is one. The rearrangement links TRBV19 to TRBJ2-1; a weak D match, TRBD2 (5 bases). Germline CDR1 and CDR2: LNHDA and SQIVND (reference sequence). V lost 1 base, J lost 5 bases, and 12 bases lay in between. There are 15 residues in the CDR3. The CDR3 loop reads CASSIAQRPHNEQFF. Written as DNA, the CDR3 is TGTGCCAGTAGTATAGCCCAGCGGCCCCACAATGAGCAGTTCTTC.

The rearrangement joins TRBV5-8 to TRBJ1-5; TRBD1 is a possible D gene (5 bases). The CDR3 sequence is 14 residues long. Germline V gene sequence: CDR1 SGHTS, CDR2 YDEGEE. V was trimmed by 1 base and J by 7 bases, leaving 12 bases between them. Here the CDR3 DNA reads TGTGCCAGCAGCTTGAGGGGCTTGAGGCAGCCCCAGCATTTT. As protein: CASSLRGLRQPQHF.

The chain is built from TRBV18 and TRBJ2-2; 9 bases match TRBD2. V shed 3 bases, J shed 4 bases, and the junction held 6 bases outside the gene matches. The CDR3 sequence is 16 residues long. Germline CDR1 is KGHSH and CDR2 is LQKENI. CDR3 sequence reads: CASSPVAGVFTGELFF. The CDR3 DNA reads TGTGCCAGCTCACCGGTAGCGGGAGTGTTCACCGGGGAGCTGTTTTTT.

This chain links TRBV30 with TRBJ2-5; TRBD1 might be the D (6 bases). V was cut by 5 bases and J by 3 bases, with 10 bases left in between. CDR3 size: 12 residues. Germline lookup yields CDR1 GTSNPN and CDR2 SVGIG (reference sequence). CDR3 residues: CAWGDTEETQYF. CDR3 nucleotide sequence: TGTGCCTGGGGGGACACAGAAGAGACCCAGTACTTC.

The rearrangement uses TRBV19 and TRBJ1-2; possible D gene TRBD1, 6 bases. The CDR3 extends over 13 amino acids. Per germline, CDR1 LNHDA and CDR2 SQIVND (reference sequence). V was cut by 4 bases and J by 2 bases, with 8 bases left in between. CDR3 bases: TGTGCCAGTAGTAGGACAGTCAACTATGGCTACACCTTC. It codes for CASSRTVNYGYTF.

This sequence joins TRBV13 and TRBJ2-7; 8 bases agree with TRBD1. The CDR3 is made up of 14 amino acids. The V gene end was trimmed by 5 bases and the J gene end by 3 bases; junction bases not matched to a gene: 6. Germline values: CDR1 PRHDT, CDR2 FYEKMQ (reference sequence). CDR3: CASSADRVSYEQYF. The DNA for the CDR3 is TGTGCCAGCAGCGCGGACAGGGTTAGCTACGAGCAGTACTTC.

The CDR3 DNA is TGTGCCACCAGCAAACGGGACAGTGAAAAACTGTTTTTT. Residues: CATSKRDSEKLFF. V is TRBV15 and J is TRBJ1-4, with 7 bases that match TRBD1. Germline V CDR1 and CDR2: LNHNV, YYDKDF (reference sequence). The CDR3 extends over 13 amino acids. J lost 7 bases, V lost 4 bases, and 3 bases had no gene match.

This clone was picked up one time. The V and J genes are TRBV18 and TRBJ1-3; D uncertain. The length of the CDR3 is 15 residues. From germline, CDR1 is KGHSH and CDR2 LQKENI. V dropped 0 bases and J dropped 0 bases, with 6 bases sitting between them. The CDR3 spells CASSPPEGSGNTIYF. CDR3 nucleotides: TGTGCCAGCTCACCACCTGAGGGCTCTGGAAACACCATATATTTT.

The CDR3 here is CASSDRGGPLYGYTF. CDR3 DNA sequence: TGTGCCAGCAGTGACAGGGGGGGCCCCCTCTATGGCTACACCTTC. The chain links TRBV6-4 to TRBJ1-2; D is possibly TRBD1 (6 bases). The V gene lost 2 bases and the J gene lost 4 bases, with 14 bases spanning the gap. The length of the CDR3 is 15 residues. Looked up from germline, CDR1 is MRHNA and CDR2 is SNTAGT.

V usage is TRBV7-8 and J usage is TRBJ2-3; TRBD1 might be the D (5 bases). Per germline, CDR1 SGHVS and CDR2 FQNEAQ. This CDR3 is built from 13 residues. The germline V and J ends were trimmed by 5 bases and 3 bases, with 9 bases remaining between them. The DNA of the CDR3 is TGTGCCAGCAGCCACCAGGGAACAGATACGCAGTATTTT. Protein sequence: CASSHQGTDTQYF.

The count of this clone is one. The chain carries TRBV5-1 and TRBJ1-4; D call uncertain. This CDR3 is built from 12 residues. Trimming took off 4 bases at V and 7 bases at J, with 8 bases between the two ends. Germline-derived CDR1 and CDR2 are SGHRS and YFSETQ. CDR3 sequence (DNA): TGCGCCAGCAGCCTGGACGGTGAAAAACTGTTTTTT. It codes for CASSLDGEKLFF.

This chain joins TRBV4-2 and TRBJ2-1, with 9 bases that match TRBD2. V shed 0 bases, J shed 2 bases, and the junction held 2 bases outside the gene matches. Looked up from germline, CDR1 is LGHNA and CDR2 is YNFKEQ. This CDR3 region has 16 residues. The CDR3 loop is CASSQDPSGAYNEQFF. The CDR3 coding sequence is TGTGCCAGCAGCCAAGACCCTAGCGGGGCCTACAATGAGCAGTTCTTC.

The chain joins TRBV28 to TRBJ1-1; no clear D. Germline CDR1 MDHEN, CDR2 SYDVKM. The CDR3 is 14 amino acids. The V end was cut by 6 bases, the J end by 4 bases, with 15 bases between. Here the CDR3 reads CASSDRGLSTEAFF. As DNA, the CDR3 is TGTGCCAGCAGCGACCGGGGATTGAGCACTGAAGCTTTCTTT.

The chain combines TRBV11-2 with TRBJ2-5; D uncertain. Trimming took off 5 bases at V and 3 bases at J, with 7 bases between the two ends. Germline V gene lookup returns CDR1 SGHAT and CDR2 FQNNGV. CDR3 length: 12 residues. DNA of the CDR3: TGTGCCAGCAGCCCGCCAGAAGAGACCCAGTACTTC. As protein: CASSPPEETQYF.

The chain carries TRBV19 and TRBJ2-3; perhaps TRBD2 as D (5 bases). Trimming left V 3 bases short and J 4 bases short, with 14 bases between. CDR3 length equals 15 residues. The germline gives CDR1 LNHDA, CDR2 SQIVND (reference sequence). This CDR3 is CASSIDWGSADTQYF. CDR3 sequence (DNA): TGTGCCAGTAGTATCGATTGGGGTAGCGCAGATACGCAGTATTTT.

The V and J genes are TRBV5-8 and TRBJ2-3; a possible D gene is TRBD2 (5 bases). Germline lookup yields CDR1 SGHTS and CDR2 YDEGEE. The V end lost 0 bases, the J end lost 1 base, and 12 bases lay between the germline ends. This CDR3 is 16 amino acids long. CDR3 DNA sequence: TGTGCCAGCAGCTTGGTTATATCGAGGGGCACAGATACGCAGTATTTT. Amino acid sequence: CASSLVISRGTDTQYF.

V is TRBV4-2 and J is TRBJ2-3, with TRBD2 matching over 14 bases. The ends lost 4 bases at V and 0 bases at J; junction bases unmatched: 15. Per the germline V gene, CDR1 is LGHNA and CDR2 is YNFKEQ. This CDR3 region has 21 residues. CDR3 nucleotides: TGTGCCAGCAGCCGGCATGGACTAGCGGGAGGCACACTAACTAGCACAGATACGCAGTATTTT. It encodes CASSRHGLAGGTLTSTDTQYF.

This chain uses TRBV6-2 or TRBV6-3 with TRBJ1-5, with 8 bases identical to TRBD1. Unmatched junction bases numbered 13, after V lost 5 bases and J lost 10 bases. This CDR3 has 15 residues. Germline V lookup: CDR1 MNHEY, CDR2 SVGEGT. The CDR3 protein is CASSRDRGGRTPQHF. The CDR3 nucleotides are TGTGCCAGCAGTCGAGACAGGGGCGGCCGAACCCCCCAGCATTTT.

The chain couples TRBV5-3 to TRBJ2-1; 10 nucleotides align to TRBD1. TRBV5-3 is filed as an ORF, its function uncertain. This CDR3 spans 15 amino acids. Trimming removed 0 bases from V and 8 bases from J; junction bases left unmatched: 5. CDR3 in amino acids: CARSLGQGADDEQFF. CDR3 in DNA: TGTGCCAGAAGCTTGGGACAGGGGGCCGACGATGAGCAGTTCTTC.

This clone has only one observation. The chain uses TRBV28 and TRBJ2-5; tentatively, D is TRBD1 (6 bases). Trimming stripped 6 bases from V and 2 bases from J, with 16 bases between. The germline V gene encodes CDR1 MDHEN and CDR2 SYDVKM. This CDR3 is 15 amino acids long. Here the CDR3 reads CASRAGVVGQETQYF. As DNA, the CDR3 is TGTGCCAGCAGGGCAGGGGTGGTGGGGCAAGAGACCCAGTACTTC.

CDR3 DNA: TGTGCCAGCAGTTGGGGGCGCGCCGGGGAGCTGTTTTTT. Translating it yields CASSWGRAGELFF. The chain employs TRBV28 and TRBJ2-2; a weak D match, TRBD1 (6 bases). CDR1 and CDR2 from the germline V gene are MDHEN and SYDVKM. Trimming left V 4 bases short and J 6 bases short, with 9 bases between. The CDR3 is 13 amino acids.

The chain has TRBV18 and TRBJ2-2; no reliable D call. The CDR3 runs 15 residues. Trimming took off 1 base at V and 2 bases at J, with 8 bases between the two ends. Germline V lookup: CDR1 KGHSH, CDR2 LQKENI. The CDR3 reads CASSPLIRNTGELFF. The DNA of the CDR3 is TGTGCCAGCTCACCACTAATCAGAAACACCGGGGAGCTGTTTTTT.

This chain uses TRBV27 with TRBJ2-3; D perhaps matches TRBD2 (5 bases). The germline gives CDR1 MNHEY, CDR2 SMNVEV (reference sequence). The CDR3 contains 16 residues. Trimming took off 6 bases at V and 3 bases at J, with 19 bases between the two ends. CDR3 nucleotide sequence: TGTGCCAGCAGACAAGCGGAGGTACGGAGGACAGATACGCAGTATTTT. It codes for CASRQAEVRRTDTQYF.

The rearrangement joins TRBV11-2 to TRBJ2-1, with 11 bases aligning to TRBD2. Germline assignment: CDR1 SGHAT and CDR2 FQNNGV. V gave up 5 bases and J gave up 8 bases; unmatched junction bases: 20. This CDR3 is 19 amino acids long. In DNA, the CDR3 is TGTGCCAGCAGCCCCTGGGCAGGGGATAGCGGGAGGGCCGCACATGAGCAGTTCTTC. Translating gives CASSPWAGDSGRAAHEQFF.

This chain links TRBV3-1 (or the pseudogene TRBV3-2) with TRBJ2-1; the match to TRBD2 covers 9 bases. Trimming took 4 bases from V and 8 from J; bases not matched to a gene: 9. The germline CDR1 and CDR2 sequences are LGHDT and YNNKEL (reference sequence). The CDR3 consists of 15 residues. CDR3 in DNA: TGTGCCAGCAGCCCCCGGCGGGAGGGCCTCTATGAGCAGTTCTTC. As protein: CASSPRREGLYEQFF.

The rearrangement uses TRBV14 and TRBJ2-6; 9 bases line up with TRBD1. CDR1 is SGHDN, CDR2 FVKESK, per germline. Losses at the gene ends were 4 bases for V and 0 bases for J; bases not matched to a gene: 16. The CDR3 covers 21 residues. This CDR3 reads CASSLGTGKALSLSGANVLTF. The CDR3 nucleotides are TGTGCCAGCAGCCTAGGGACAGGGAAAGCTCTCTCTCTCTCTGGGGCCAACGTCCTGACTTTC.

The rearrangement joins TRBV30 to TRBJ1-2; TRBD1 matches at 9 bases. V was pared by 0 bases and J by 8 bases, with 4 bases of the junction left unmatched. The CDR3 length is 13 residues. Germline loops: CDR1 GTSNPN, CDR2 SVGIG (reference sequence). The CDR3: CAWSVQGAGGYTF. The CDR3 nucleotides read TGTGCCTGGAGTGTACAGGGGGCAGGCGGCTACACCTTC.